This T cell receptor (beta chain) was captured by sequencing in a study of blood T cell repertoires in COVID-19. Participant age was roughly 18 to 89 years, and participants resided in fewer than 30 US areas. In assigning cohorts, the study relied on participant-reported clinical history. Cohort 3 recovery required two negative PCRs, clearance, or symptom resolution. The V gene's germline CDR1 is SGDLS and CDR2 YYNGEE. The CDR3 covers 17 residues. The ends lost 0 bases at V and 8 bases at J; junction bases unmatched: 11. Sequencing used immunoSEQ multiplex PCR; TCRdb keeps in-frame clones, though not all of them. In the table there are around 290,000 clones, 88% of which are singletons.

The chain combines TRBV9 with TRBJ2-1, with 10 nucleotides matching TRBD2. Sequencing was done on a sample of PBMCs or T cells enriched from blood (not recorded which). The origin of this receptor is a woman under 40 who had recovered from COVID-19. The CDR3 DNA reads as TGTGCCAGCAGCGTAGGTGGGAGCGGGGGGGCAATGGATGAGCAGTTCTTC. Translating it yields CASSVGGSGGAMDEQFF.